The 30 T cell receptor beta chains below come from one sample, sequenced in a study of T cell responses to AZD1222 COVID-19 vaccine. Assay: immunoSEQ multiplex PCR; the TCRdb copy retains only in-frame clones and omits some. The sample lists 150,000 to 200,000 clones; approximately 91% were seen once. Sequencing used peripheral blood, obtained 28 days after the second AZD1222 dose. These receptor sequences come from an adult who received the AZD1222 COVID-19 vaccine.

The J gene is TRBJ1-5, the V gene TRBV19; 8 positions match TRBD1. Losses at the gene ends were 4 bases for V and 7 bases for J; bases not matched to a gene: 6. The CDR3 length is 14 residues. Germline V gives CDR1 LNHDA, CDR2 SQIVND (reference sequence). The CDR3 reads CASSTSDRAQPQHF. CDR3 bases: TGTGCCAGTAGTACGTCGGACAGGGCGCAGCCCCAGCATTTT.

The chain has TRBV5-1 and TRBJ1-4; a possible D gene is TRBD1 (6 bases). V lost 4 bases and J lost 8, with 18 bases in between. The CDR3 spans 15 residues. Per the germline V gene, CDR1 is SGHRS and CDR2 is YFSETQ. CDR3 nucleotides: TGCGCCAGCAGCCCTCGGGGGGGGCGAGGGGAAAAACTGTTTTTT. Amino acids: CASSPRGGRGEKLFF.

The chain employs TRBV5-6 and TRBJ2-7, with D maybe TRBD2 (5 bases). Germline V lookup: CDR1 SGHDT, CDR2 YYEEEE. CDR3 length: 15 residues. Trimming removed 1 base at V and 1 base at J, with 12 bases between. CDR3 sequence (DNA): TGTGCCAGCAGCTTGCGTGGACTGCTGTCCTACGAGCAGTACTTC. Its protein is CASSLRGLLSYEQYF.

J is TRBJ1-3 and V is TRBV19, with D perhaps TRBD1 (6 bases). The V end was cut by 8 bases, the J end by 2 bases, with 19 bases between. The CDR3 covers 16 residues. Germline values: CDR1 LNHDA, CDR2 SQIVND (reference sequence). CDR3 nucleotide sequence: TGTGCCAGTGACTCCCTAGGACAGTTCCCTGGAAACACCATATATTTT. This sequence encodes CASDSLGQFPGNTIYF. Variable domain in full (rest from reference TRBV19 and TRBJ1-3): DGGITQSPKYLFRKEGQNVTLSCEQNLNHDAMYWYRQDPGQGLRLIYYSQIVNDFQKGDIAEGYSVSREKKESFPLTVTSAQKNPTAFYLCASDSLGQFPGNTIYFGEGSWLTVV.

CDR3 loop: CASSLGGTLADYEQYF. The CDR3 DNA reads as TGCGCCAGCAGCTTGGGGGGAACCTTAGCTGATTACGAGCAGTACTTC. The V and J genes are TRBV5-1 and TRBJ2-7; no reliable D call. Trimming took off 0 bases at V and 4 bases at J, with 17 bases between the two ends. The CDR3 sequence is 16 residues long. Germline V gene lookup returns CDR1 SGHRS and CDR2 YFSETQ.

The J gene is TRBJ2-7, the V gene TRBV27; D is perhaps TRBD2 (5 bases). Looked up from germline, CDR1 is MNHEY and CDR2 is SMNVEV (reference sequence). There are 12 residues in the CDR3. V lost 9 bases and J 5 bases, leaving 14 bases between the germline ends. The CDR3: CASSYSGHEQYF. For the CDR3, the DNA is TGTGCCAGTTCGTACAGCGGCCACGAGCAGTACTTC.

The chain recombines TRBV4-1 with TRBJ2-1, with 16 bases identical to TRBD2. The CDR3 is 18 amino acids. Germline trimming cut 6 bases from V and 8 bases from J; bases unmatched to any gene: 13. Per germline, CDR1 MGHRA and CDR2 YSYEKL. The CDR3, as DNA: TGCGCCAGCAGACCCGGGACTAGCGGGGGGGCGGTCCGGGATGAGCAGTTCTTC. Its protein is CASRPGTSGGAVRDEQFF.

The rearrangement joins TRBV5-3 to TRBJ1-5; D is undetermined. TRBV5-3 is an open reading frame whose function is uncertain. The V and J ends lost 0 bases and 3 bases respectively, with 10 bases between them. The length of the CDR3 is 15 residues. CDR3 sequence: CARSLVAPVNQPQHF. CDR3 coding DNA: TGTGCCAGAAGCTTGGTGGCGCCGGTCAATCAGCCCCAGCATTTT.

The J gene is TRBJ2-2, the V gene TRBV16; 7 positions agree with TRBD2. The CDR3 totals 12 residues. The junction had 6 bases not matched to a gene; V was cut back by 4 bases and J by 13 bases. Germline V gene data show CDR1 as KGHSY and CDR2 as FQNENV. The CDR3 loop reads CASSPGTTLLFF. DNA of the CDR3: TGTGCCAGCAGCCCAGGGACTACGCTGCTGTTTTTT.

The chain couples TRBV21-1 to TRBJ2-3; the D segment call TRBD2 is taken from the table without a DNA check. TRBV21-1 is reported as a pseudogene. The CDR3 has 15 residues. The CDR3 DNA reads as TGTGCCAGCAGCAAAGTTATCTCGGGCACAGATACGCAGTATTTT. Translated, it gives CASSKVISGTDTQYF.

This sequence joins TRBV30 and TRBJ2-7, with D tentatively TRBD1 or TRBD2 (6 bases each). The CDR3 loop spans 11 amino acids. CDR1 and CDR2 (germline): GTSNPN, SVGIG (reference sequence). Written as DNA, the CDR3 is TGTTCAACGGGGGCCGGCTACGAGCAGTACTTC. Translated: CSTGAGYEQYF.

The chain combines TRBV6-6 with TRBJ1-5, with D unclear. Germline CDR1 and CDR2: MNHNY and SVGAGI (reference sequence). The CDR3 is made up of 16 amino acids. V lost 4 bases to trimming and J lost 0 bases, with 13 bases between them. CDR3 coding DNA: TGTGCCAGCAGTTCCGCGCGACCTAATAGCAATCAGCCCCAGCATTTT. Protein sequence: CASSSARPNSNQPQHF.

The V and J genes are TRBV10-2 and TRBJ1-1, with 11 bases that match TRBD1. V shed 7 bases and J 5 bases; nucleotides not matched to a gene: 9. CDR3 size: 15 residues. CDR1 WSHSY and CDR2 SAAADI come from the germline V gene. The DNA of the CDR3 is TGCGCCAGCAACCCTGGACAGGGGGCCCGAACTGAAGCTTTCTTT. This sequence encodes CASNPGQGARTEAFF.

This clone has a handful of counts. V gene TRBV6-5 combines with J gene TRBJ1-5; tentatively, D is TRBD1 (5 bases). The V gene lost 8 bases and the J gene lost 4 bases, with 15 bases spanning the gap. The CDR3 is made up of 14 amino acids. Germline CDR1 reads MNHEY; CDR2 reads SVGAGI. The DNA of the CDR3 is TGTGCCAGCCTCGATACCCAGGGAAATCAGCCCCAGCATTTT. It specifies CASLDTQGNQPQHF.

This rearrangement joins TRBV5-1 to TRBJ1-4, with D unclear. Germline CDR1 reads SGHRS; CDR2 reads YFSETQ. The CDR3 runs 15 residues. Trimming left V 0 bases short and J 8 bases short, with 14 bases between. This CDR3 reads CASSLAFGSEEKLFF. DNA of the CDR3: TGCGCCAGCAGCTTGGCCTTTGGAAGCGAGGAAAAACTGTTTTTT.

This clone appeared a few times. This chain links TRBV7-3 with TRBJ2-3; 10 positions agree with TRBD2. The CDR3 has 16 amino acids. The germline gives CDR1 SGHTA, CDR2 FQGTGA. Trimming cost V 0 bases and J 4 bases; bases outside gene matches: 4. The CDR3 sequence: CASSLTGAGGPDTQYF. The CDR3 DNA reads TGTGCCAGCAGCTTAACGGGAGCGGGAGGGCCAGATACGCAGTATTTT.

This chain connects TRBV3-1 (or the pseudogene TRBV3-2) to TRBJ1-6, with 11 nucleotides matching TRBD1. Unmatched junction bases numbered 6, after V lost 8 bases and J lost 9 bases. The CDR3 loop spans 14 amino acids. The germline gives CDR1 LGHDT, CDR2 YNNKEL (reference sequence). CDR3 DNA sequence: TGTGCCAGCTTTTCCGGGACAGGGGGTTCACCCCTCCACTTT. Encoded protein: CASFSGTGGSPLHF.

This sequence joins TRBV3-1 (or the pseudogene TRBV3-2) and TRBJ2-7; 7 bases match TRBD1. CDR3 length: 16 amino acids. CDR1 LGHDT and CDR2 YNNKEL come from the germline V gene (reference sequence). V lost 4 bases, J lost 0 bases, and 9 bases stayed unmatched. The chain's CDR3 is CASSPRTGSSSYEQYF. As DNA, the CDR3 is TGTGCCAGCAGCCCCCGGACAGGTTCTAGCTCCTACGAGCAGTACTTC.

CDR3 amino acids: CASSPQGVRSPLHF. CDR3 DNA sequence: TGTGCCAGCAGCCCACAGGGGGTTCGGTCACCCCTCCACTTT. V usage is TRBV9 and J usage is TRBJ1-6; TRBD1 agrees at 8 bases. From germline, CDR1 is SGDLS and CDR2 YYNGEE. V dropped 4 bases and J dropped 10; count of bases not matched to a gene: 7. The CDR3 extends over 14 amino acids.

In the case of this clone: Distinct nucleotide sequences in the sample also encode this CDR3. The V call is TRBV18, the J call TRBJ1-5; D possibly corresponds to TRBD1 (5 bases). The CDR3 consists of 14 residues. The ends were cut back, 3 bases at V and 1 base at J, with 7 bases in the middle. Per germline, CDR1 KGHSH and CDR2 LQKENI. DNA of the CDR3: TGTGCCAGCTCACCGGGACGGAGCAATCAGCCCCAGCATTTT. Encoded protein: CASSPGRSNQPQHF.

This chain uses TRBV27 with TRBJ2-6; D unclear. Germline-derived CDR1 and CDR2 are MNHEY and SMNVEV (reference sequence). The CDR3 sequence is 18 residues long. V lost 2 bases to trimming and J lost 0 bases, with 14 bases between them. The CDR3 coding sequence is TGTGCCAGCAGTTTAATGTCTCTAAGGGTCTCTGGGGCCAACGTCCTGACTTTC. Protein sequence: CASSLMSLRVSGANVLTF.

The genes are TRBV14 and TRBJ2-3; weak D call: TRBD1 (6 bases). Germline V gene lookup returns CDR1 SGHDN and CDR2 FVKESK. V lost 0 bases, J lost 2 bases, and 15 bases lay in between. The CDR3 is 17 residues long. As DNA, the CDR3 is TGTGCCAGCAGCCAAGATTTTGGGGGCGGCGTCACAGATACGCAGTATTTT. Encoded protein: CASSQDFGGGVTDTQYF.

This clone was counted a single time. This chain connects TRBV9 to TRBJ2-2; 11 bases align to TRBD2. CDR3 length: 14 amino acids. Trimming at V came to 7 bases and at J to 1 base, leaving 0 bases not matched to a gene. CDR1 and CDR2 (germline): SGDLS, YYNGEE. The CDR3 protein is CASGTSGNTGELFF. The CDR3, as DNA: TGTGCCAGCGGGACTAGCGGGAACACCGGGGAGCTGTTTTTT.

CDR3 sequence: CASSLSQGKSYGYTF. The CDR3 nucleotides read TGTGCCAGCAGCTTAAGCCAGGGGAAGAGCTATGGCTACACCTTC. This chain joins TRBV7-2 and TRBJ1-2; possibly TRBD1 for D (6 bases). V was pared by 2 bases and J by 4 bases, with 14 bases between. The germline CDR1 and CDR2 sequences are SGHTA and FQGNSA. This CDR3 region has 15 residues.

As for this clone: The sample has other DNA sequences that encode this CDR3 too. V and J are TRBV15 and TRBJ2-2, with 9 bases that match TRBD1. J gave up 3 bases and V 1 base, and 0 bases lay outside the gene matches. Germline lookup yields CDR1 LNHNV and CDR2 YYDKDF (reference sequence). The CDR3 covers 15 residues. CDR3 sequence reads: CATSRGQGDTGELFF. For the CDR3, the DNA is TGTGCCACCAGCAGAGGACAGGGGGACACCGGGGAGCTGTTTTTT.

The gene calls are TRBV7-8 and TRBJ2-7; D is unresolved. CDR3 length equals 14 residues. In germline, CDR1 is SGHVS, CDR2 FQNEAQ. Deletions cut 0 bases from V and 7 bases from J, with 13 bases between. The CDR3 nucleotides read TGTGCCAGCAGCTTAGCGCAAGGTTATGGGGAGCAGTACTTC. Encoded protein: CASSLAQGYGEQYF.

This chain uses TRBV18 with TRBJ2-7; 8 bases are a match to TRBD1. The J segment lost 0 bases and the V segment lost 0 bases, leaving 1 base of the junction unmatched. The CDR3 covers 15 residues. CDR1 and CDR2 from the germline V gene are KGHSH and LQKENI. DNA of the CDR3: TGTGCCAGCTCACCACCGGACAGGGCCTCCTACGAGCAGTACTTC. This codes for CASSPPDRASYEQYF.

V usage is TRBV30 and J usage is TRBJ2-1, with 8 bases lining up with TRBD2. CDR3 length equals 15 residues. The germline V gene has CDR1 GTSNPN and CDR2 SVGIG (reference sequence). Germline trimming cut 5 bases from V and 8 bases from J; bases unmatched to any gene: 14. CDR3 in amino acids: CAWGTGTSIVHEQFF. The CDR3 DNA reads TGTGCCTGGGGGACCGGGACTAGTATAGTCCATGAGCAGTTCTTC.

The chain carries TRBV6-5 and TRBJ2-7, with D perhaps being TRBD1 or TRBD2 (5 bases each). CDR1 MNHEY and CDR2 SVGAGI come from the germline V gene. The CDR3 extends over 15 amino acids. Trimming pared 0 bases from V and 3 bases from J, leaving 12 bases between. CDR3: CASSYSAVRGYEQYF. CDR3 coding DNA: TGTGCCAGCAGTTACTCGGCGGTGAGGGGCTACGAGCAGTACTTC.

This sequence joins TRBV18 and TRBJ2-1; the D is unclear. CDR1 KGHSH and CDR2 LQKENI come from the germline V gene. V dropped 0 bases and J dropped 4 bases, with 4 bases sitting between them. The CDR3 extends over 13 amino acids. The CDR3 reads CASSPPRYNEQFF. CDR3 nucleotide sequence: TGTGCCAGCTCACCACCCAGGTACAATGAGCAGTTCTTC.